The 27 T cell receptor beta chains given below trace back to one sample, sequenced in a study of cytomegalovirus exposure and HLA in healthy donors. PCR amplification relied on 60 Vbeta primers (plus 13 Jbeta primers). TCRdb's table, derived via immunoSEQ multiplex PCR, lists solely in-frame clones and lacks some. The sample has about 140,000 clones; approximately 71% are singletons. Sample: PBMCs. Source of these receptors: a woman aged 45-65 years in good health and CMV-seronegative.

V usage is TRBV7-9 and J usage is TRBJ2-5, with D maybe TRBD2 (7 bases). Germline V gene lookup returns CDR1 SEHNR and CDR2 FQNEAQ (reference sequence). The CDR3 is made up of 16 amino acids. The germline V and J ends were trimmed by 4 bases and 4 bases, with 19 bases remaining between them. The DNA for the CDR3 is TGTGCCAGCAGCTCTCAGGGGAGGGTGAGTCGAGAGACCCAGTACTTC. It translates to CASSSQGRVSRETQYF.

This clone appeared a single time. The chain employs TRBV19 and TRBJ1-2, with D uncertain. CDR1 and CDR2 from the germline V gene are LNHDA and SQIVND (reference sequence). This CDR3 region has 13 residues. The V gene lost 3 bases and the J gene lost 0 bases, with 5 bases spanning the gap. For the CDR3, the DNA is TGTGCCAGTAGTATTCTTCCTAACTATGGCTACACCTTC. Its translation is CASSILPNYGYTF.

The rearrangement joins TRBV5-1 to TRBJ1-6, with 7 nucleotides matching TRBD1. CDR3 size: 15 residues. Losses at the gene ends were 4 bases for V and 7 bases for J; bases not matched to a gene: 8. The germline V gene encodes CDR1 SGHRS and CDR2 YFSETQ. The CDR3 bases are TGCGCCAGCAGCAGGACAGGACTCAAAAATTCACCCCTCCACTTT. Residues: CASSRTGLKNSPLHF.

The J gene is TRBJ2-2, the V gene TRBV7-9; weak D call: TRBD1 (5 bases). The V gene lost 2 bases and the J gene lost 5 bases, with 9 bases spanning the gap. Germline assignment: CDR1 SEHNR and CDR2 FQNEAQ (reference sequence). This CDR3 contains 14 residues. CDR3 DNA sequence: TGTGCCAGCAGCTTAAGGGGAAGGACCGGGGAGCTGTTTTTT. Translated, it gives CASSLRGRTGELFF. The full variable domain, rest sourced from reference TRBV7-9 and TRBJ2-2, is DTGVSQNPRHKITKRGQNVTFRCDPISEHNRLYWYRQTLGQGPEFLTYFQNEAQLEKSRLLSDRFSAERPKGSFSTLEIQRTEQGDSAMYLCASSLRGRTGELFFGEGSRLTVL.

CDR3 sequence reads: CASSPDSRNYGYTF. CDR3 DNA: TGCGCCAGCAGCCCGGACAGCCGCAACTATGGCTACACCTTC. The rearrangement joins TRBV5-1 to TRBJ1-2; tentatively, D is TRBD1 (6 bases). This CDR3 has 14 residues. Germline CDR1 and CDR2: SGHRS and YFSETQ. The V end lost 4 bases, the J end lost 2 bases, and 12 bases lay between the germline ends. The whole variable domain, filled in from reference TRBV5-1 and TRBJ1-2, reads KAGVTQTPRYLIKTRGQQVTLSCSPISGHRSVSWYQQTPGQGLQFLFEYFSETQRNKGNFPGRFSGRQFSNSRSEMNVSTLELGDSALYLCASSPDSRNYGYTFGSGTRLTVV.

The chain has TRBV5-4 and TRBJ1-6, with TRBD1 matching 8 bases. Looked up from germline, CDR1 is SGHNT and CDR2 is YYREEE (reference sequence). The junction had 9 bases not matched to a gene; V was cut back by 4 bases and J by 9 bases. The CDR3 consists of 15 residues. The CDR3 DNA follows: TGTGCCAGCAGCCTCCAGGGGGCGGGTCGTTCACCCCTCCACTTT. Amino acid sequence: CASSLQGAGRSPLHF.

V is TRBV4-1 and J is TRBJ1-6; D may be TRBD1 (6 bases). V was pared by 1 base and J by 5 bases, with 15 bases between. Germline assignment: CDR1 MGHRA and CDR2 YSYEKL. The CDR3 sequence is 17 residues long. The CDR3 protein is CASSQGPGTPDNSPLHF. CDR3 DNA sequence: TGCGCCAGCAGCCAAGGGCCCGGGACACCAGATAATTCACCCCTCCACTTT.

The chain combines TRBV7-2 with TRBJ2-1, with D hard to call. The CDR3 extends over 13 amino acids. The germline V gene has CDR1 SGHTA and CDR2 FQGNSA. V was trimmed by 5 bases and J by 10 bases, leaving 15 bases between them. The CDR3 here is CASSLIGPREQFF. CDR3 DNA: TGTGCCAGCAGCCTCATTGGCCCCAGGGAGCAGTTCTTC.

V usage is TRBV30 and J usage is TRBJ1-2; 11 nucleotides agree with TRBD1. With 2 bases clipped from V and 7 bases from J, the junction kept 9 bases outside the gene matches. This CDR3 is built from 15 residues. Germline CDR1 GTSNPN, CDR2 SVGIG (reference sequence). This CDR3 is CAWSLGQGAGVGYTF. As DNA, the CDR3 is TGTGCCTGGAGTCTAGGACAGGGGGCTGGGGTTGGCTACACCTTC. Supplemented by reference TRBV30 and TRBJ1-2, the full variable domain reads SQTIHQWPATLVQPVGSPLSLECTVEGTSNPNLYWYRQAAGRGLQLLFYSVGIGQISSEVPQNLSASRPQDRQFILSSKKLLLSDSGFYLCAWSLGQGAGVGYTFGSGTRLTVV.

As concerns this clone: The sample has other DNA sequences that encode this CDR3 too. The chain combines TRBV29-1 with TRBJ1-5; TRBD1 is a possible D gene (5 bases). This CDR3 spans 14 amino acids. Germline V gene sequence: CDR1 SQVTM, CDR2 ANQGSEA. V dropped 5 bases and J dropped 7 bases, with 18 bases sitting between them. As DNA, the CDR3 is TGCAGCGTTATCCTGGCGGGGGTAGGGCAGCCCCAGCATTTT. Translation: CSVILAGVGQPQHF.

The sample holds one count of this clone. The genes are TRBV5-1 and TRBJ2-5, with no clear D. V was shortened by 3 bases and J by 0 bases, with 9 bases between the two germline ends. This CDR3 is built from 14 residues. CDR1 SGHRS and CDR2 YFSETQ come from the germline V gene. In DNA, the CDR3 is TGCGCCAGCAGCTCCAGCAGCGACCAAGAGACCCAGTACTTC. Protein: CASSSSSDQETQYF. The variable domain in full, with the rest retrieved from reference TRBV5-1 and TRBJ2-5, is KAGVTQTPRYLIKTRGQQVTLSCSPISGHRSVSWYQQTPGQGLQFLFEYFSETQRNKGNFPGRFSGRQFSNSRSEMNVSTLELGDSALYLCASSSSSDQETQYFGPGTRLLVL.

This chain links TRBV4-1 with TRBJ2-3; possibly TRBD1 for D (6 bases). The CDR3 spans 13 residues. Trimming pared 1 base from V and 10 bases from J, leaving 12 bases between. Germline CDR1 MGHRA, CDR2 YSYEKL. The CDR3 bases are TGCGCCAGCAGCCAAGGGGGGCAGGCCCCGCAGTATTTT. Its protein is CASSQGGQAPQYF.

The V and J genes are TRBV28 and TRBJ1-2, with no clear D. Germline loops: CDR1 MDHEN, CDR2 SYDVKM. This CDR3 has 18 residues. Trimming left V 3 bases short and J 4 bases short, with 24 bases between. This CDR3 is CASSLVEFLRRSPYGYTF. The CDR3 DNA is TGTGCCAGCAGTTTGGTCGAATTTCTTCGCAGGTCCCCCTATGGCTACACCTTC.

This chain uses TRBV10-1 with TRBJ2-1; 10 nucleotides align to TRBD1. The length of the CDR3 is 15 residues. CDR1 WNHNN and CDR2 SYGVQD come from the germline V gene (reference sequence). After removal of 2 bases from V and 7 bases from J, the junction contained 5 bases not matched to a gene. The chain's CDR3 is CASSEVGQGLNEQFF. The CDR3, as DNA: TGCGCCAGCAGTGAGGTGGGACAGGGGTTGAATGAGCAGTTCTTC.

This clone appeared a single time. The V and J genes are TRBV19 and TRBJ2-2, with 8 bases that match TRBD2. V dropped 4 bases and J dropped 6; count of bases not matched to a gene: 19. Per germline, CDR1 LNHDA and CDR2 SQIVND (reference sequence). The CDR3 spans 19 residues. CDR3 loop: CASSTGRIAGPTQSGELFF. As DNA, the CDR3 is TGTGCCAGTAGTACAGGACGAATAGCGGGGCCTACCCAATCCGGGGAGCTGTTTTTT.

The chain carries TRBV7-3 and TRBJ2-6, with TRBD2 identical over 8 bases. This CDR3 comprises 19 residues. Looked up from germline, CDR1 is SGHTA and CDR2 is FQGTGA. After removal of 4 bases from V and 5 bases from J, the junction contained 16 bases not matched to a gene. The CDR3 DNA is TGTGCCAGCAGCTCCACGGGGGGGGTCCCTGCGATCTGGGCCAACGTCCTGACTTTC. Amino acid sequence: CASSSTGGVPAIWANVLTF.

The chain employs TRBV19 and TRBJ1-1, with D tentatively TRBD1 (5 bases). Per germline, CDR1 LNHDA and CDR2 SQIVND (reference sequence). The CDR3 length is 13 residues. Trimming removed 5 bases at V and 7 bases at J, with 14 bases between. The CDR3 loop reads CASSSGLVGEAFF. The CDR3 coding sequence is TGTGCCAGTAGTTCAGGGTTGGTAGGTGAAGCTTTCTTT.

The V call is TRBV5-5, the J call TRBJ2-1; 15 nucleotides match TRBD2. Germline V gene sequence: CDR1 SGHKS, CDR2 YYEKEE (reference sequence). J was trimmed by 7 bases and V by 4 bases; bases with no gene match: 9. The CDR3 spans 17 residues. The CDR3 bases are TGTGCCAGCAGCGGTGGACTAGCGGGGGGGCCGGGGAATGAGCAGTTCTTC. The encoded protein is CASSGGLAGGPGNEQFF.

DNA of the CDR3: TGTGCCAGCAGTGACAGGGCCAAAAACATTCAGTACTTC. Its protein product is CASSDRAKNIQYF. The chain is built from TRBV25-1 and TRBJ2-4; D unresolved. This CDR3 has 13 amino acids. Germline values: CDR1 MGHDK, CDR2 SYGVNS. The V gene lost 3 bases and the J gene lost 1 base, with 4 bases spanning the gap.

There are many counts of this clone. The chain joins TRBV11-2 to TRBJ1-3; D perhaps matches TRBD1 (5 bases). V lost 0 bases to trimming and J lost 8 bases, with 8 bases between them. The CDR3 consists of 13 residues. Germline CDR1 SGHAT, CDR2 FQNNGV. CDR3 region: CASSLDRGDTIYF. The DNA for the CDR3 is TGTGCCAGCAGCTTAGATCGGGGGGACACCATATATTTT. The complete variable domain, with remaining parts taken from reference TRBV11-2 and TRBJ1-3, reads EAGVAQSPRYKIIEKRQSVAFWCNPISGHATLYWYQQILGQGPKLLIQFQNNGVVDDSQLPKDRFSAERLKGVDSTLKIQPAKLEDSAVYLCASSLDRGDTIYFGEGSWLTVV.

The CDR3 nucleotides are TGTGCCTGGAGTGTAGGACAGGGGTATGGCTACACCTTC. This encodes CAWSVGQGYGYTF. The V gene is TRBV30, the J gene TRBJ1-2; 9 bases are a match to TRBD1. The CDR3 length is 13 residues. Germline CDR1 and CDR2: GTSNPN and SVGIG (reference sequence). V shed 0 bases and J 5 bases; nucleotides not matched to a gene: 1.

V is TRBV19 and J is TRBJ1-6; TRBD1 matches 7 bases. Trimming took 7 bases from V and 6 from J; bases not matched to a gene: 3. The CDR3 has 13 amino acids. CDR1 is LNHDA and CDR2 is SQIVND in the germline V gene (reference sequence). The CDR3 DNA is TGTGCCAGTAAACGGGACAGTAATTCACCCCTCCACTTT. Protein sequence: CASKRDSNSPLHF.

The sample holds a few counts of this clone. The V gene is TRBV11-3, the J gene TRBJ2-3, with D maybe TRBD2 (6 bases). V dropped 1 base and J dropped 2 bases, with 10 bases sitting between them. Germline CDR1 and CDR2: SGHNT and YENEEA. The CDR3 covers 15 residues. Here the CDR3 DNA reads TGTGCCAGCAGCTTAGTCGGGGGACCCACAGATACGCAGTATTTT. Translation: CASSLVGGPTDTQYF.

The chain joins TRBV2 to TRBJ1-1, with D maybe TRBD1 (6 bases). V lost 5 bases and J lost 4, with 8 bases in between. The CDR3 extends over 12 amino acids. In germline, CDR1 is SNHLY, CDR2 FYNNEI. The CDR3 DNA follows: TGTGCCAGCAGTACAGGGTTCACTGAAGCTTTCTTT. This codes for CASSTGFTEAFF.

The V gene is TRBV5-4, the J gene TRBJ2-1, with TRBD1 identical over 8 bases. V shed 6 bases and J 4 bases; nucleotides not matched to a gene: 12. The CDR3 contains 16 residues. Germline lookup yields CDR1 SGHNT and CDR2 YYREEE (reference sequence). CDR3 loop: CASTTGGLMTYNEQFF. DNA of the CDR3: TGTGCCAGCACTACAGGGGGACTCATGACATACAATGAGCAGTTCTTC.

The V and J genes are TRBV30 and TRBJ1-1; 8 positions agree with TRBD1. J lost 5 bases, V lost 0 bases, and 11 bases had no gene match. CDR1 is GTSNPN, CDR2 SVGIG, per germline (reference sequence). This CDR3 spans 16 amino acids. The CDR3 DNA reads TGTGCCTGGAGTGTACCCCCCACAGGGGGTTATACTGAAGCTTTCTTT. Its translation is CAWSVPPTGGYTEAFF.

The chain has TRBV7-6 and TRBJ2-2; 8 nucleotides align to TRBD2. The V segment lost 6 bases and the J segment 8 bases; nucleotides outside the gene matches: 14. The CDR3 extends over 16 amino acids. CDR1 is SGHVS, CDR2 FNYEAQ, per germline. The CDR3 loop reads CASSRTGAGVLGELFF. For the CDR3, the DNA is TGTGCCAGCAGTCGTACGGGAGCGGGGGTTCTAGGGGAGCTGTTTTTT.